Listed below are T cell receptor beta chains from one sample, sequenced in a study of blood T cell repertoires in COVID-19. Produced via immunoSEQ multiplex PCR; TCRdb's table is partial and in-frame only. The sample includes roughly 100,000 clones, 80% to 90% of them seen just once. Material for sequencing was peripheral blood. The receptors derive from an elderly man with acute or convalescent COVID-19. The CDR3 runs from the conserved cysteine through the conserved F or W. D genes are given only for firm matches. Part of the rows lack a size; the others show once, few, many or a class for expanded clones.

V gene,D gene,clone size,J gene,CDR3 DNA,CDR3 protein
TRBV10-1,TRBD1,NA,TRBJ2-5,TGCGCCAGCAGTGAGTCAAGACAGGGGGCGCGGGAGACCCAGTACTTC,CASSESRQGARETQYF
TRBV9,NA,NA,TRBJ2-7,TGTGCCAGCAGCGTAGAAGCTGGGCAGGGTCCCCAGTACTTC,CASSVEAGQGPQYF
TRBV5-1,NA,once,TRBJ1-1,TGCGCCAGCAGCTTGGATGGGGCCCTCGGCACTGAAGCTTTCTTT,CASSLDGALGTEAFF
TRBV14,TRBD1,NA,TRBJ2-4,TGTGCCAGCGCCCTGACAGGGCCGGACATTCAGTACTTC,CASALTGPDIQYF
TRBV4-1,NA,NA,TRBJ1-4,TGCGCCAGCAGCCAAGCACCACAGGTTACAACTAATGAAAAACTGTTTTTT,CASSQAPQVTTNEKLFF
TRBV4-3,NA,NA,TRBJ1-2,TGCGCCAGCAGCCAAGGCACAGCAAAGACCTATGGCTACACCTTC,CASSQGTAKTYGYTF
TRBV11-2,TRBD1,NA,TRBJ1-4,TGTGCCAGCACTTTCCAGACAGGGGGTGGTGAAAAACTGTTTTTT,CASTFQTGGGEKLFF
TRBV15,TRBD1,NA,TRBJ1-2,TGTGCCACCAGCCCGGAGGGGGCAGGGGGAGACTATGGCTACACCTTC,CATSPEGAGGDYGYTF
TRBV19,TRBD1,NA,TRBJ2-7,TGTGCCAGTAGTACGGGCCCGGGGACAGGTAGGGAAGAGCAGTACTTC,CASSTGPGTGREEQYF
TRBV7-3,TRBD2,NA,TRBJ2-5,TGTGCCAGCAGCTTACTGGGGAGGGAAGAGACCCAGTACTTC,CASSLLGREETQYF
TRBV5-1,NA,NA,TRBJ1-4,TGCGCCAGCAGCTTGGGGAATACAGGAGCTAATGAAAAACTGTTTTTT,CASSLGNTGANEKLFF
TRBV6-5,NA,few,TRBJ1-3,TGTGCCAGCACCCCCCTGGGGGGCTCTGGAAACACCATATATTTT,CASTPLGGSGNTIYF
TRBV27,TRBD1,NA,TRBJ1-2,TGTGCCAGCAGTTTCGCCGGGACAGGGGGCGGTGGCTACACCTTC,CASSFAGTGGGGYTF
TRBV6-1,NA,once,TRBJ1-2,TGTGCCAGCAGTGAAAATGGGGCGCGAGGCTACACCTTC,CASSENGARGYTF
TRBV10-3,TRBD1,once,TRBJ2-2,TGTGCCATCAGTATGGACAGGGAGCAGAACACCGGGGAGCTGTTTTTT,CAISMDREQNTGELFF
TRBV15,TRBD1,NA,TRBJ2-5,TGTGCCACCAGCAGAGCCAGGACAGGGAGAGAGACCCAGTACTTC,CATSRARTGRETQYF
TRBV18,TRBD2,NA,TRBJ2-1,TGTGCCAGCTCACCACCGAGACTAGCGCCAACGTCCTACAATGAGCAGTTCTTC,CASSPPRLAPTSYNEQFF
TRBV29-1,TRBD2,NA,TRBJ2-3,TGCAGCGTTGAGGGCCTAGCGGGGGTCACAGATACGCAGTATTTT,CSVEGLAGVTDTQYF
TRBV30,TRBD1,NA,TRBJ1-2,TGTGCCTGGAGTGGGACAGGGAGCGTAAACTATGGCTACACCTTC,CAWSGTGSVNYGYTF
TRBV28,TRBD1,NA,TRBJ1-5,TGTGCCAGCAGTCCCGACAGGGTTTCCAATCAGCCCCAGCATTTT,CASSPDRVSNQPQHF
TRBV5-6,NA,NA,TRBJ2-4,TGTGCCAGCAGCTATGCGTCAGCGTACATTCAGTACTTC,CASSYASAYIQYF
TRBV18,TRBD1,NA,TRBJ1-5,TGTGCCAGCTCACACCGGGACAGGGTTAGCAATCAGCCCCAGCATTTT,CASSHRDRVSNQPQHF
TRBV5-4,NA,few,TRBJ2-7,TGTGCCAGCAGCTTGGGAGGGCACTCCTACGAGCAGTACTTC,CASSLGGHSYEQYF
TRBV5-5,TRBD1,NA,TRBJ1-1,TGTGCCAGCAGATTGGACAGGGTTGGCACTGAAGCTTTCTTT,CASRLDRVGTEAFF
TRBV2,NA,NA,TRBJ1-4,TGTGCCAGCAGTCCACAGGGTGGAGATGAAAAACTGTTTTTT,CASSPQGGDEKLFF
TRBV7-2,TRBD2,NA,TRBJ2-3,TGTGCCAGCAGCCGGAGCAGCCTAGCGGGAGGGCCGAATGGGGATACGCAGTATTTT,CASSRSSLAGGPNGDTQYF
TRBV15,NA,NA,TRBJ2-7,TGTGCCACCAGCAGAGGAGGGAGCTCCTACGAGCAGTACTTC,CATSRGGSSYEQYF
TRBV2,TRBD1,NA,TRBJ1-4,TGTGCCAGCAGTGAATACAGGGGGCGTGAAAAACTGTTTTTT,CASSEYRGREKLFF
TRBV19,TRBD1,NA,TRBJ1-2,TGTGCCAGTAGTGTCACAGGGGGCGCGGTCTATGGCTACACCTTC,CASSVTGGAVYGYTF
TRBV10-1,TRBD1,NA,TRBJ2-3,TGCGCCAGCAGTGGCTCAAGGGGGCCGGGCACAGATACGCAGTATTTT,CASSGSRGPGTDTQYF
TRBV10-3,NA,NA,TRBJ1-5,TGTGCCATCAGTGAGTCGCGGCAGTATAGCAATCAGCCCCAGCATTTT,CAISESRQYSNQPQHF
TRBV19,NA,once,TRBJ2-1,TGTGCCAGTAGTATTCTCAATGAGCAGTTCTTC,CASSILNEQFF
TRBV5-1,NA,NA,TRBJ1-1,TGCGCCAGCAGCCTCCCGGGGGGCCAGAACACTGAAGCTTTCTTT,CASSLPGGQNTEAFF
TRBV3-1/TRBV3-2,NA,few,TRBJ1-3,TGTGCCAGCAGCCAAGGTTTCTCCTCTGGAAACACCATATATTTT,CASSQGFSSGNTIYF
TRBV9,TRBD1,NA,TRBJ1-4,TGTGCCAGCAGCGTAGGGCCCCTCCCGACAGGGAAGAATGAAAAACTGTTTTTT,CASSVGPLPTGKNEKLFF
TRBV19,TRBD1,NA,TRBJ1-1,TGTGCCAGCTCAGGGGGTCCGTGGAACACTGAAGCTTTCTTT,CASSGGPWNTEAFF
TRBV21-1,NA,NA,TRBJ1-5,TGTGCCAGCAGCAAACAGGGCAACAATCAGCCCCAGCATTTT,CASSKQGNNQPQHF
TRBV24-1,TRBD2,NA,TRBJ2-1,TGTGCCACCAGTGATAAATCAGTCCTTAGCGGGAGCTCCTACAATGAGCAGTTCTTC,CATSDKSVLSGSSYNEQFF
TRBV6-5,TRBD1,NA,TRBJ2-7,TGTGCCAGCAGACGCGACAGGGAACGCTTCTACGAGCAGTACTTC,CASRRDRERFYEQYF
TRBV5-1,NA,few,TRBJ1-1,TGCGCCAGCAGCCCGGATGGTAGCATGAACACTGAAGCTTTCTTT,CASSPDGSMNTEAFF
TRBV12-3/TRBV12-4,TRBD1,once,TRBJ1-1,TGTGCCAGCAGATATTCCGGGACAGGTGAAGCTTTCTTT,CASRYSGTGEAFF
TRBV7-9,NA,NA,TRBJ1-4,TGTGCCAGCAGGGAGGGAGTAGGTGAAAAACTGTTTTTT,CASREGVGEKLFF
TRBV7-2,NA,once,TRBJ1-1,TGTGCCAGCAGCTTAGCTGCAGGGTTGAACACTGAAGCTTTCTTT,CASSLAAGLNTEAFF
TRBV11-3,TRBD1,once,TRBJ2-3,TGTGCCAGCAGCGATCGGGACAGTCCCACAGATACGCAGTATTTT,CASSDRDSPTDTQYF
TRBV15,NA,NA,TRBJ2-7,TGTGCCACCAGCAGAGATCAAATTCTGCCCAGGGAGCAGTACTTC,CATSRDQILPREQYF
TRBV7-8,TRBD2,NA,TRBJ2-7,TGTGCCAGCAGCTTAGGGGCTAGCGGGAAAGAGCAGTACTTC,CASSLGASGKEQYF
TRBV4-1,TRBD2,NA,TRBJ2-7,TGCGCCAGCAGCCAAGATACCGGGACTAGCGGGGCCCGCTCCTACGAGCAGTACTTC,CASSQDTGTSGARSYEQYF
TRBV7-2,NA,NA,TRBJ1-1,TGTGCCAGCAGCTCACAGGGAAGCACTGAAGCTTTCTTT,CASSSQGSTEAFF
TRBV6-6,NA,NA,TRBJ2-5,TGTGCCAGCAGTTACTTGCAGGTACAAGAGACCCAGTACTTC,CASSYLQVQETQYF
TRBV5-5,TRBD2,once,TRBJ2-5,TGTGCCAGCAGCAAAAATAGCGGGGGGAGGGAGACCCAGTACTTC,CASSKNSGGRETQYF
TRBV5-4,NA,once,TRBJ1-1,TGTGCCAGCAGCGGGGAGCGGACTGAAGCTTTCTTT,CASSGERTEAFF
TRBV15,NA,NA,TRBJ1-5,TGTGCCACCAGCATCGGCGGAAATAGCAATCAGCCCCAGCATTTT,CATSIGGNSNQPQHF
TRBV5-4,NA,NA,TRBJ2-3,TGTGCCAGCAGCTTGGAAGGGGGAAGCACAGATACGCAGTATTTT,CASSLEGGSTDTQYF
TRBV18,NA,NA,TRBJ2-5,TGTGCCAGCTCACCAGCGGGGGCAAGATTCGGAGAGACCCAGTACTTC,CASSPAGARFGETQYF
TRBV3-1/TRBV3-2,TRBD1,NA,TRBJ1-4,TGTGCCAGCAGACAACAGGGGTCGGATGAAAAACTGTTTTTT,CASRQQGSDEKLFF
TRBV20-1,NA,NA,TRBJ1-5,TGCAGTGCAGGGGTGGGGGGGCCCCAGCATTTT,CSAGVGGPQHF
TRBV19,NA,NA,TRBJ1-5,TGTGCCAGTAGTGCAACCCTCCGGACAGCTCAGCCCCAGCATTTT,CASSATLRTAQPQHF
TRBV19,TRBD1,NA,TRBJ1-2,TGTGCCAGTGCGGGACAGGGGGCAACCTATGGCTACACCTTC,CASAGQGATYGYTF
TRBV5-1,NA,NA,TRBJ2-5,TGCGCCAGCAGCACCACTAGGGAGGTTGTGACCCAGTACTTC,CASSTTREVVTQYF